What follows is one T cell receptor beta chain and its context. V lost 8 bases and J lost 2, with 16 bases in between. Germline V gene sequence: CDR1 SGDLS, CDR2 YYNGEE. The CDR3 consists of 14 residues. This entry comes from a study of blood T cell repertoires in COVID-19. About the study: COVID-19 samples, acute and convalescent, were from the United States, Italy and Spain.

Sequenced by immunoSEQ multiplex PCR; TCRdb stores in-frame clones only, minus some. The table shows some 320,000 clones, with roughly 90% occurring only once. The sample taken for sequencing was PBMCs or T cells enriched from blood (not recorded which). The sequence derives from a man in his sixties who had recovered from COVID-19. V is TRBV9 and J is TRBJ1-2; no clear D. CDR3 nucleotide sequence: TGTGCCAGTAACGAGGGCATCTCAAACTATGGCTACACCTTC. Translation gives CASNEGISNYGYTF.